This T cell receptor beta chain derives from a study of cytomegalovirus exposure and HLA in healthy donors. Study results and limitations: The study labeled about 160 TCR beta chains cytomegalovirus-associated. Fewer than 20,000 TCR beta sequences were associated with HLA alleles at 0.05 false discovery rate in a later analysis. Per published reports, the classifier diagnosed cytomegalovirus status with high specificity and sensitivity.

The PCR contained 60 Vbeta and 13 Jbeta primers. Original processing methods: In a later analysis, approximately 80 million unique TCR beta chains included roughly 11 million shared by two or more donors. Here immunoSEQ multiplex PCR was the method, and the copy in TCRdb shows in-frame clones only, minus some. V and J calls and clone size follow that table, whereas D and trimming were derived from the DNA. Counted here are some 30,000 clones, around 40% occurring once; the ten biggest clones make up under 2%. A word on this clone: Its antigen remains unknown.

The sequence was collected from a woman between 45 and 65 years old in good health and CMV-seronegative. The sample was PBMCs.

The CDR3 nucleotides read TGTGCCAGCAGTCTGGACAGGGCAACCTCCTACGAGCAGTACTTC. Encoded protein: CASSLDRATSYEQYF. This chain connects TRBV6-5 to TRBJ2-7, with 8 bases lining up with TRBD1. The germline CDR1 and CDR2 sequences are MNHEY and SVGAGI. The CDR3 is 15 amino acids. Germline trimming cut 5 bases from V and 0 bases from J; bases unmatched to any gene: 6.